This TCR beta chain was captured in a study of T cells in Graves' hyperthyroidism and ophthalmopathy. Overall study results and limits: Ophthalmopathy onset followed model prediction by a median about seven months. Blood samples included most of the expanded thyroid clonotypes exceeding 0.001.

Amplified TCR beta CDR3 regions derived from RNA transcripts. HTBI primers were employed in a first-round RT-PCR of the TCR CDR3. In TCRdb, the multiplex PCR reads were re-called with MiXCR into one record per CDR3 protein. The data show around 700,000 distinct CDR3 sequences, about 17% seen once. Notes on this clonotype: The antigen is not known. A read error may be the cause here, since a much bigger clone is one base away.

The CDR3 has 14 amino acids. The germline V gene has CDR1 SGHRS and CDR2 YFSETQ. This clonotype was sampled from a woman between 45 and 60 years old with Graves' hyperthyroidism that later progressed to Graves' ophthalmopathy. The J gene is TRBJ2-6, the V gene TRBV5-1; no firm D call. Sequenced: blood. This CDR3 is CTSNEVNGANVLTF. The CDR3 coding sequence is TGCACCAGCAACGAAGTAAATGGGGCCAACGTCCTGACTTTC.